This T cell receptor beta chain emerged from a study of a mutant IDH1 vaccine in newly diagnosed glioma. This clone came up once. Its antigen is unknown. CDR1 SQVTM and CDR2 ANQGSEA come from the germline V gene. This CDR3 comprises 14 residues. With 6 bases clipped from V and 1 base from J, the junction kept 2 bases outside the gene matches. Here immunoSEQ multiplex PCR was the method, and the copy in TCRdb shows in-frame clones only, minus some. The profile covers approximately 66,000 clones, with approximately 80% appearing a single time and roughly 4.5% taken by the ten largest. The time point denotes: week 35, safety follow-up. A single vaccine dose contained 300 ug of mutant IDH1 20-mer peptide, and topical imiquimod was used with it. All eight of the vaccinations patients received fell in weeks 1, 3, 5, 7, 11, 15, 19 and 23. In every donor, the tumor was a new WHO grade 3 or 4 IDH1-mutant, ATRX-lost astrocytoma.

This material consisted of PBMCs, taken from a glioma patient whose treatment included an IDH1 peptide vaccine. The sequence derives from a young man with glioma. This chain connects TRBV29-1 to TRBJ2-2, with 10 bases fitting TRBD1. The chain's CDR3 is CSVRDRGNTGELFF. The CDR3, as DNA: TGCAGCGTCCGGGACAGGGGGAACACCGGGGAGCTGTTTTTT.